This TCR beta chain was sequenced during a study of CXCR3-negative and CXCR3-positive naive CD8 T cells. In the case of this clonotype: As yet, its antigen is unknown.

Libraries of TRB cDNA were made by 5' RACE and carried UMIs. TCRdb re-called the 5' RACE reads; one entry per CDR3 protein, DNA not given. This table lists over 150,000 distinct CDR3 sequences. Whole-study findings and limits: Hydrophobicity was higher for TRB CDR3s found in CXCR3-positive naive cells than in CXCR3-negative naive cells. From TRB CDR3 properties, TCR strength was inferred; surface CD5 did not differ between naive subsets. Naive subsets were similarly diverse, while memory CD8+ repertoires were much less diverse.

This CDR3 has 14 residues. Germline V gives CDR1 MNHNY, CDR2 SVGAGI (reference sequence). The receptor's source is a human donor in good health. Some clones in this sample may be carry-over from other donors' samples. Sequences were obtained from naive CXCR3+ CD8+ T cells from blood. Subset specified: CD45RO-CCR7+CD27+CD95- naive CD8+ T cells expressing CXCR3 (TNR3+). V gene TRBV6-6 combines with J gene TRBJ1-1. The CDR3: CASSYSYTNTEAFF.